This T cell receptor beta chain originates from a study of naive and memory T cell subsets. Study results and limitations: Naive repertoires, especially CD8, held a few larger clonotypes, possibly memory cells re-expressing CD45RA. Activation and differentiation may alter RNA-based TCR counts. Gini index rose across naive, CM, EM and EMRA in CD4 and CD8.

Both TRBC1 and TRBC2 were covered by a beta constant-region primer of two equimolar oligonucleotides. Ligated cDNA was amplified by four rounds of PCR with nested alpha and beta constant-region primers and SP2. A single record per CDR3 protein comes from TCRdb applying MiXCR to the UMI-ligation and nested PCR reads. Of over 110,000 distinct CDR3 sequences listed, about a fifth are singletons. Germline V gene sequence: CDR1 SQVTM, CDR2 ANQGSEA. The V and J ends lost 2 bases and 4 bases respectively, with 15 bases between them. This CDR3 has 14 residues. With respect to this clonotype: Its target is not known.

Specimen: naive CD8+ T cells from blood. The receptor comes from a human donor in good health. The chain has TRBV29-1 and TRBJ2-7; D unresolved. The CDR3 spells CSVESPKVPYEQYF. CDR3 bases: TGCAGCGTTGAATCGCCAAAAGTTCCGTACGAGCAGTACTTC.